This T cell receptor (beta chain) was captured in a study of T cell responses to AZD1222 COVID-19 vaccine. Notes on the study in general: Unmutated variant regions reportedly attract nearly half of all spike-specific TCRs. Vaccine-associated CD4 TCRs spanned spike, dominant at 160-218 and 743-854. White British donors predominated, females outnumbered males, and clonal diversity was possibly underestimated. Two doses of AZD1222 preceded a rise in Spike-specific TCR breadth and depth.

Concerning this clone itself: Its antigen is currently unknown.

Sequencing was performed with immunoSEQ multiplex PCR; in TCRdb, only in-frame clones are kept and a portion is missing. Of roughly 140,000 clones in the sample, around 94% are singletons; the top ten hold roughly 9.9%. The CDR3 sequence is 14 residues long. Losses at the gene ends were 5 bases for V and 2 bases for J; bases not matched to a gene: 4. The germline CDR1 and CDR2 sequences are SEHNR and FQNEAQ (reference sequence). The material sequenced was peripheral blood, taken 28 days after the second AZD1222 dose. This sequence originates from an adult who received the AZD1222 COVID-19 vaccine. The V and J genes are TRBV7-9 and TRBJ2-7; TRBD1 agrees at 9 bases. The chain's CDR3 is CASSPRDRAYEQYF. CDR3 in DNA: TGTGCCAGCAGCCCACGGGACAGGGCCTACGAGCAGTACTTC.